This TCR beta chain was captured by sequencing in a study of CD8 T cells in Susac syndrome. Study background: Eight or nine of the sequenced Susac syndrome patients were in remission, and roughly six had active disease.

This CDR3 region has 13 residues. Trimming removed 1 base from V and 3 bases from J, with 7 bases in between. CDR1 is SQVTM, CDR2 ANQGSEA, per germline. RNA in amounts of roughly 0.5 to 1 ug was reverse transcribed with random hexamers. Amplification of TCR beta CDR3 used immunoSEQ multiplex PCR across 54 Vbeta and 13 Jbeta. TCRdb itself ran the immunoSEQ multiplex PCR reads through MiXCR, one entry per CDR3 protein. This table holds 120,000 or so distinct CDR3 sequences, 95% to 96% found once. The gene calls are TRBV29-1 and TRBJ2-1, with D tentatively TRBD2 (6 bases). Sequencing used CD4+ T cells from PBMCs. The TCR originated in a human donor with Susac syndrome. CDR3 amino acids: CSVEGTIYNEQFF. The CDR3 DNA reads as TGCAGCGTTGAAGGGACTATCTACAATGAGCAGTTCTTC.